This TCR beta chain was obtained from a study of blood T cells in healthy people across ages (dated by TCRdb to 2015 to 2017). A note on the overall study: In model experiments, template switching captured roughly one uniquely barcoded TCR beta cDNA molecule for every two T cells. The study measured age-related changes in TCR beta repertoire diversity using deep sequencing normalized with unique cDNA molecular identifiers. Donors were grouped into four age groups: young (average approximately 15 years), middle-aged (under 40), aged (about 60) and long-lived (approximately 81). To avoid experimental bias, donors of different ages were distributed randomly across sequencing lanes. The study analyzed two additional independent replicas of 1 million unique cDNA reads from the same blood draw for two donors, one aged 18 to 30 and one aged 80 or older. Results and caveats for the whole study, not just this receptor: Donor CMV infection status was unknown, potentially confounding age-related changes in expanded clonotypes. Observed TCR beta diversity per million T cells fell roughly linearly with age, and a significant reduction was already apparent by age about 36. Bulk unsorted PBMC profiling prevented conclusive comparison of naive and antigen-experienced compartments. Total diversity estimates from one million sequenced T cells were considered lower bounds and underestimates. Compared with the aged group, the long-lived group had more naive CD4+ T cells, fewer expanded clones and increased TCR diversity, suggesting age selection. A strong correlation was found between observed TCR beta diversity and the percentage of naive T cells measured by flow cytometry.

CDR1 is given as DFQATT and CDR2 as SNEGSKA, both from the germline V gene (reference sequence). Measured from the cysteine to the phenylalanine, the CDR3 is 14 residues long. Only the CDR3 portion is preserved as DNA: 42 bases, with reading frame beginning at the first base. The junction shows trimming of 5 bases on V and 5 bases on J, plus 15 bases between the germline ends. The donors were roughly 38 Caucasian individuals from Russia, aged roughly 6 to 100 years, who were systemically healthy. Approximately 9.7 milliliters of peripheral blood were drawn from each donor into EDTA-treated Vacutainer tubes. Ficoll-Paque density-gradient centrifugation was used to isolate PBMCs, with at least 6.5 million obtained per sample. Trizol reagent was used to extract total RNA from PBMCs, with at least 6 micrograms per sample. Naive CD45RAhigh/CD27high T cell percentages were measured by flow cytometry on a PBMC aliquot from every donor.

The library was obtained by 5' RACE. Sequencing used an Illumina HiSeq 2500. A second roughly 7 to 11 cycle PCR used a sample-barcoded 5' primer and a J-beta primer mix. A unique molecular identifier was introduced onto each TCR beta cDNA molecule by a template-switch 5' adaptor carrying 12 random nucleotides. Each sample yielded at least 3 million CDR3-containing paired-end reads. First-strand cDNA synthesis was performed from all RNA using the Mint cDNA synthesis kit, with priming by a TRBC-specific oligonucleotide. All cDNA was treated with uracil-DNA glycosylase and then went through a first 18-cycle PCR with the universal primers M1SS and BC2_uni_R. In the source study's methods: Each sample was normalized by randomly selecting 1 million high-quality reads, each carrying a distinct molecular identifier. Instead of being binned into consensus sequences, reads with shared molecular identifiers were discarded. MiTCR, run with a Q25 quality threshold and the strictest error-elimination algorithm, handled CDR3 identification, clonotype clustering and error correction. A nonparametric unseen species model using Euler transformation provided a lower-bound estimate of total TCR beta diversity. TCRdb passed the public sequencing reads through fastp at Q25 and MiXCR, retaining productive beta sequences. Every entry covers one CDR3 protein and lists the most common genes and DNA from its rows. It is TCRdb's table, rather than the study itself, that gives the V and J calls and clone size. The sample table holds 800,000 to 1,000,000 distinct CDR3 sequences, of which around 49% were seen once. The ten largest make up around 15% of the sample.

For this clonotype: No cognate antigen has been identified for it. No much larger clone exists at a distance of one base, and base qualities are not known.

Sequencing was performed on blood. The sequence was collected from a man aged 25 to 40 in good health. In this chain, TRBV20-1 is recombined with TRBJ1-4, and possibly TRBD1, on 5 matching bases. The CDR3 region reads CSALSTVDNEKLFF. The DNA is as follows: TGCAGTGCTCTGTCGACAGTAGACAATGAAAAACTGTTTTTT.